The TCR beta chain described here comes from a study of blood T cell repertoires in COVID-19. TCRdb keeps only in-frame clones here, not all; method: immunoSEQ multiplex PCR. The data hold hundreds of thousands of clones, with around 87% observed a single time. Germline values: CDR1 LGHDT, CDR2 YNNKEL (reference sequence). This CDR3 is built from 13 residues. The V and J ends lost 0 bases and 5 bases respectively, with 7 bases between them. All enrollees were roughly 18 to 89 years old and from 24 US areas. Sequenced material: PBMCs or T cells enriched from blood (not recorded which). This clonotype was obtained from a woman aged 18-35 years who had recovered from COVID-19. The V gene is TRBV3-1 (or the pseudogene TRBV3-2), the J gene TRBJ1-1; D remains ambiguous. CDR3 nucleotide sequence: TGTGCCAGCAGCCAAGAATTTTATACTGAAGCTTTCTTT. This codes for CASSQEFYTEAFF.